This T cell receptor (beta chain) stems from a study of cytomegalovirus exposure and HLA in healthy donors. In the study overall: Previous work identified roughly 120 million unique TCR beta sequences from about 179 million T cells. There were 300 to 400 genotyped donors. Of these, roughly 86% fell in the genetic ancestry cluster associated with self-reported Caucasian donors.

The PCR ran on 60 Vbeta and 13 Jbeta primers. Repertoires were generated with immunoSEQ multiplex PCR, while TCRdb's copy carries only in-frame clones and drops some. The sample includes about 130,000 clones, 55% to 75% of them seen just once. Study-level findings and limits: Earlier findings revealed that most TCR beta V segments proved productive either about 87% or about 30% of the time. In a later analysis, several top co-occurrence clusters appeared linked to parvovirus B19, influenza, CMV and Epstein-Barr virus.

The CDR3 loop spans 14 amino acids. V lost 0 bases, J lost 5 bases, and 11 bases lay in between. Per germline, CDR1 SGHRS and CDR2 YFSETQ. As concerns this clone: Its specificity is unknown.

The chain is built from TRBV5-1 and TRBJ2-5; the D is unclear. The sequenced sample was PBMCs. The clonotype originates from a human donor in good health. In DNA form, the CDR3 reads TGCGCCAGCAGCTTGGCACGAATGGAGGAGACCCAGTACTTC. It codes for CASSLARMEETQYF.